This T cell receptor (beta chain) was found in a study of vaccination effects on CD4 cells after COVID-19 (dated by TCRdb to between 2021 and 2023). Context from the whole study: Participants received two doses of either the BNT162b2 or the mRNA-1273 mRNA SARS-CoV-2 vaccine. A total of 10 COVID-19 convalescent patients and 4 SARS-CoV-2-naive healthy vaccine recipients were included in the full study. SARS-CoV-2 spike-specific CD4+ TCR repertoires were compared before and after mRNA vaccination in COVID-19 convalescent patients and in infection-naive vaccine recipients. In the study, cultures from other donors were sequenced using the Oncomine TCR Beta short-read assay on an Illumina iSeq 100.

The ViraFEST assay stimulated PBMC with viral peptide pools and then used TCR sequencing to identify antigen-specific CD4+ T cell clonotypes by expansion. After around 10 days of culture, CD4+ T cells were isolated with the EasySep CD4+ T cell isolation kit. None of the healthy vaccine recipients had a prior SARS-CoV-2 infection, which was confirmed by nucleocapsid antibody tests that came back negative both before and after vaccination. Each well held over 1.5 million PBMC cultured in IMDM containing approximately 5% human AB serum, roughly 9.9 IU/ml IL-2 and gentamicin, along with around 11 ug/ml peptides. Half of the culture medium was replaced with fresh IL-2-containing medium on days 3 and 7. Unless noted otherwise, every peptide stimulation condition was cultured in triplicate wells. PBMC were separated from whole blood using Ficoll-Paque Plus gradient centrifugation and were then either cryopreserved at -140C or used fresh. The overlapping peptide pools covered the spike proteins of SARS-CoV-2 and of the common cold coronaviruses HCoV-NL63, HCoV-OC43 and HCoV-229E. Genomic DNA was extracted from cultured CD4+ T cells with the QIAamp micro DNA kit.

Library preparation employed the immunoSEQ multiplex PCR assay. DNA from the cultured, isolated CD4+ T cells was subjected to TCR beta CDR3 sequencing. The study's own analysis went as follows. Non-productive TCR sequences were removed, reads were trimmed to the CDR3 region, and CDR3s of at least 7 amino acids were retained. The MANAFEST web app was used to pick out antigen-specific clonotypes by comparing their expansion in peptide wells with that in reference cultures. To count as positive, a clone had to show expansion at FDR<0.05 compared with the reference and with all other wells, an odds ratio above 5, and a frequency above 0.1% in two replicate wells. Clonotypes significantly expanded in SARS-CoV-2 spike wells and in at least one common cold coronavirus spike condition were defined as cross-reactive. CDR3 similarity was assessed by Levenshtein distance with the stringdist R package, and unrooted trees were built with ape in R 3.6.1. TCRdb carries this immuneACCESS record with in-frame sequences only. Its versions omit some clonotypes, under half of them owing to an unresolved V gene in the studies checked, with the rest unexplained. D and trimming come from the DNA, and the V and J calls and clone size come from that table. Within this sample are around 54,000 clones, with around 85% of them counted one time only. Together, the top ten hold around 2.4% of the sample.

The paper as a whole reports these results and caveats: Only a small number of convalescent patients were included, and no early post-infection timepoints were available, which limited the study. Both infection-induced and vaccine-induced clones contracted markedly at late post-vaccination timepoints, which is consistent with waning T cell responses. Among healthy vaccine recipients, nearly all vaccine-induced clones were SARS-CoV-2 mono-reactive, and just 1 of 255 was cross-reactive with common cold coronaviruses.

The germline V gene specifies ENHRY as CDR1 and SYGVKD as CDR2. Trimming takes 10 bases off V and 2 bases off J; junction bases not matched to a gene: 7. The CDR3, cysteine through phenylalanine, is 13 amino acids long. Left in the record is the CDR3 DNA by itself, 39 bases read in frame from the first base. Remarks on this clone: Its antigen target is currently unknown. No clone much larger than this one lies a single base away; base qualities are absent.

The receptor was derived from a human donor who received a COVID-19 vaccine. This specimen was CD4+ T cells from PBMCs cultured with HCoV-229E spike peptides, taken before COVID-19 vaccination. Per the publication, the cell subset or site label means: HCoV-229E spike overlapping peptide pool stimulation. The chain is made from TRBV10-3 and TRBJ1-1, with 7 junctional bases fitting TRBD1. The DNA sequence follows: TGTGCCAGCAGACAGGGCGAAAACACTGAAGCTTTCTTT. This gives the protein CASRQGENTEAFF.